Presented here are 24 T cell receptor beta chains from one specimen sequenced in a study of T cells after yellow fever vaccination. From the 5' RACE reads, TCRdb called clonotypes with MiXCR, one entry per CDR3 protein. Of around 360,000 distinct CDR3 sequences in the sample, 11% were seen once. The sample consisted of PBMCs, taken on the day of the first yellow fever vaccination. These receptors came from a man aged 18 to 30 who received the YFV17D yellow fever vaccine.

Only a few counts were recorded for this clonotype. The chain carries TRBV10-3 and TRBJ1-5; the D is unclear. The V gene lost 10 bases and the J gene lost 4 bases, with 11 bases spanning the gap. This CDR3 region has 12 residues. From germline, CDR1 is ENHRY and CDR2 SYGVKD. As DNA, the CDR3 is TGTGCCACCACCAACGGTAATCAGCCCCAGCATTTT. Translating it yields CATTNGNQPQHF.

This clonotype was picked up many times. V gene TRBV6-5 combines with J gene TRBJ2-3; no definite D call. This CDR3 is built from 15 residues. Germline assignment: CDR1 MNHEY and CDR2 SVGAGI. V was pared by 0 bases and J by 2 bases, with 9 bases between. The CDR3 bases are TGTGCCAGCAGTTACTCAAACGGGTACACAGATACGCAGTATTTT. This encodes CASSYSNGYTDTQYF.

The rearrangement links TRBV7-2 to TRBJ2-2; D may be TRBD1 or TRBD2 (7 bases each). V was pared by 3 bases and J by 7 bases, with 15 bases between. Looked up from germline, CDR1 is SGHTA and CDR2 is FQGNSA. The CDR3 spans 15 residues. CDR3 sequence reads: CASSFPAGGVGELFF. The CDR3 region has the DNA TGTGCCAGCAGCTTTCCGGCAGGGGGGGTCGGGGAGCTGTTTTTT.

This clonotype was seen a few times. The chain uses TRBV12-3 or TRBV12-4 and TRBJ1-5, with D hard to call. The CDR3 sequence is 15 residues long. V dropped 2 bases and J dropped 2 bases, with 10 bases sitting between them. CDR3 amino acids: CASSLMGIGNQPQHF. DNA for the CDR3: TGTGCCAGCAGTTTAATGGGTATCGGCAATCAGCCCCAGCATTTT.

In this sample, this clonotype turned up a few times. The gene calls are TRBV5-1 and TRBJ2-5; no definite D call. Deletions cut 4 bases from V and 2 bases from J, with 6 bases between. CDR1 and CDR2 (germline): SGHRS, YFSETQ. The CDR3 is 12 amino acids. The CDR3 nucleotides are TGCGCCAGCAGCGCAGATCAAGAGACCCAGTACTTC. Its protein product is CASSADQETQYF.

This clonotype was recorded a few times. This rearrangement joins TRBV5-1 to TRBJ1-6; TRBD1 is a possible D gene (5 bases). The germline V gene has CDR1 SGHRS and CDR2 YFSETQ. The length of the CDR3 is 15 residues. Trimming removed 1 base at V and 6 bases at J, with 11 bases between. CDR3 nucleotide sequence: TGCGCCAGCAGCTTGTTCCGACAGACTAATTCACCCCTCCACTTT. Translated, it gives CASSLFRQTNSPLHF.

This clonotype occurred many times. The CDR3 DNA sequence: TGTGCCAGCAGCGTCGGGGGGACTCAAGCCGGGGAGCTGTTTTTT. Protein sequence: CASSVGGTQAGELFF. The V and J genes are TRBV9 and TRBJ2-2; 7 nucleotides line up with TRBD2. CDR3 length: 15 amino acids. Per germline, CDR1 SGDLS and CDR2 YYNGEE. The J segment lost 6 bases and the V segment lost 2 bases, leaving 7 bases of the junction unmatched.

The gene calls are TRBV9 and TRBJ2-3, with 14 bases identical to TRBD2. The J segment lost 10 bases and the V segment lost 3 bases, leaving 10 bases of the junction unmatched. This CDR3 is built from 16 residues. Germline V gene lookup returns CDR1 SGDLS and CDR2 YYNGEE. For the CDR3, the DNA is TGTGCCAGCAGCGGGACTAGCGGGGGGCCTCAGGACGCGCAGTATTTT. This gives the protein CASSGTSGGPQDAQYF.

This clonotype has ten or more counts. The chain joins TRBV7-2 to TRBJ1-1; D is possibly TRBD1 (6 bases). V lost 5 bases, J lost 10 bases, and 17 bases lay in between. Germline CDR1 SGHTA, CDR2 FQGNSA. This CDR3 has 13 amino acids. The CDR3 loop reads CASSDGQLVTAFF. Written as DNA, the CDR3 is TGTGCCAGCAGCGACGGACAGCTCGTAACAGCTTTCTTT. Based on the CDR3 plus reference TRBV7-2 and TRBJ1-1, the full variable domain is GAGVSQSPSNKVTEKGKDVELRCDPISGHTALYWYRQSLGQGLEFLIYFQGNSAPDKSGLPSDRFSAERTGGSVSTLTIQRTQQEDSAVYLCASSDGQLVTAFFGQGTRLTVV.

This chain uses TRBV6-5 with TRBJ2-7; the match to TRBD1 covers 7 bases. Germline assignment: CDR1 MNHEY and CDR2 SVGAGI. CDR3 length: 13 amino acids. The V and J ends lost 2 bases and 5 bases, in that order; junction bases with no gene match: 3. CDR3: CASSYVQGNEQYF. CDR3 nucleotide sequence: TGTGCCAGCAGTTACGTACAGGGGAACGAGCAGTACTTC.

The V call is TRBV12-3 or TRBV12-4, the J call TRBJ1-3; no firm D call. The CDR3 sequence is 15 residues long. V was pared by 5 bases and J by 2 bases, with 13 bases between. CDR3 sequence reads: CASSLMGMAGNTIYF. The DNA for the CDR3 is TGTGCCAGCAGTCTTATGGGAATGGCTGGAAACACCATATATTTT.

The chain has TRBV4-2 and TRBJ2-3, with D perhaps TRBD2 (5 bases). This CDR3 is built from 16 residues. Germline V gives CDR1 LGHNA, CDR2 YNFKEQ. The V gene lost 1 base and the J gene lost 2 bases, with 13 bases spanning the gap. CDR3 bases: TGTGCCAGCAGCCAAGTTGGAGCGGAGAACACAGATACGCAGTATTTT. This translates into CASSQVGAENTDTQYF.

This clonotype was seen only a few times. The chain joins TRBV18 to TRBJ2-3; D possibly corresponds to TRBD1 (6 bases). V was cut by 2 bases and J by 1 base, with 13 bases left in between. CDR1 KGHSH and CDR2 LQKENI come from the germline V gene. CDR3 size: 16 residues. The CDR3 loop is CASSPSLGGGTDTQYF. The DNA for the CDR3 is TGTGCCAGCTCACCATCCCTAGGGGGTGGCACAGATACGCAGTATTTT.

J is TRBJ2-2 and V is TRBV5-4; 9 bases map to TRBD2. V gave up 6 bases and J gave up 3 bases; unmatched junction bases: 12. The germline CDR1 and CDR2 sequences are SGHNT and YYREEE (reference sequence). The CDR3 extends over 17 amino acids. CDR3 DNA sequence: TGTGCCAGCACCCCGGGCGGCGGGGGGGCACACACCGGGGAGCTGTTTTTT. This translates into CASTPGGGGAHTGELFF.

This clonotype was observed many times. V gene TRBV29-1 combines with J gene TRBJ2-7, with 9 bases identical to TRBD2. This CDR3 region has 13 residues. V lost 2 bases to trimming and J lost 4 bases; unmatched junction nucleotides: 3. Germline CDR1 is SQVTM and CDR2 is ANQGSEA. For the CDR3, the DNA is TGCAGCGTTGAACTAGCGGGGAGGTACGAGCAGTACGTC. It yields the protein CSVELAGRYEQYV.

The V gene is TRBV5-1, the J gene TRBJ2-7; the D gene is possibly TRBD1 (6 bases). The CDR3 covers 15 residues. Trimming removed 4 bases at V and 2 bases at J, with 16 bases between. In germline, CDR1 is SGHRS, CDR2 YFSETQ. As DNA, the CDR3 is TGCGCCAGCAGCCAGGAGGACAGTTTTACCTACGAGCAGTACTTC. It specifies CASSQEDSFTYEQYF.

The sample holds a few counts of this clonotype. The chain links TRBV10-2 to TRBJ2-1; 8 positions match TRBD1. Germline V gene sequence: CDR1 WSHSY, CDR2 SAAADI. This CDR3 spans 11 amino acids. The junction had 5 bases not matched to a gene; V was cut back by 11 bases and J by 8 bases. CDR3 region: CAVRQGHEQFF. CDR3 DNA: TGCGCCGTACGACAGGGGCATGAGCAGTTCTTC.

This chain uses TRBV29-1 with TRBJ1-2; D is possibly TRBD1 (5 bases). This CDR3 has 14 residues. Trimming left V 2 bases short and J 2 bases short, with 12 bases between. From germline, CDR1 is SQVTM and CDR2 ANQGSEA. The CDR3 nucleotides read TGCAGCGTTGAAAGTACCCAGGGAAACTATGGCTACACCTTC. Its translation is CSVESTQGNYGYTF.

This clonotype was observed a handful of times. The V call is TRBV5-1, the J call TRBJ1-1, with a tentative D call TRBD1 (5 bases). This CDR3 has 14 residues. Trimming shortened V by 4 bases and J by 3 bases, and 13 bases separated the two germline ends. Germline assignment: CDR1 SGHRS and CDR2 YFSETQ. The CDR3 bases are TGCGCCAGCAGCCCCCGGGGCTGGGACACTGAAGCTTTCTTT. Its protein product is CASSPRGWDTEAFF.

This chain connects TRBV7-9 to TRBJ2-4, with a weak D call TRBD1 (6 bases). CDR1 is SEHNR and CDR2 is FQNEAQ in the germline V gene (reference sequence). There are 16 residues in the CDR3. Deletions cut 5 bases from V and 0 bases from J, with 14 bases between. CDR3 residues: CASSATGILAKNIQYF. For the CDR3, the DNA is TGTGCCAGCAGCGCAACAGGGATTCTAGCCAAAAACATTCAGTACTTC.

This clonotype was found a few times. J is TRBJ1-3 and V is TRBV5-4, with 8 bases aligning to TRBD1. V shed 5 bases and J 6 bases; nucleotides not matched to a gene: 10. CDR1 and CDR2 from the germline V gene are SGHNT and YYREEE (reference sequence). The CDR3 extends over 15 amino acids. CDR3 loop: CASSYDRGHANTIYF. As DNA, the CDR3 is TGTGCCAGCAGTTACGACAGGGGCCATGCAAACACCATATATTTT.

This clonotype was seen only a few times. Germline is not matched at one junction end, which may reflect a read error. This chain joins TRBV12-3 or TRBV12-4 and TRBJ1-5; 7 positions match TRBD1. The CDR3 length is 14 residues. The CDR3 reads CASSLGTANQPQHF. In nucleotides, the CDR3 is TGTGCCAGCAGCTTAGGGACAGCTAATCAGCCCCAGCATTTT.

The chain carries TRBV5-1 and TRBJ1-2, with D perhaps TRBD1 (5 bases). Trimming stripped 7 bases from V and 4 bases from J, with 20 bases between. Germline V lookup: CDR1 SGHRS, CDR2 YFSETQ. The CDR3 loop spans 15 amino acids. CDR3 protein: CASHNLRTGPYGYTF. CDR3 nucleotide sequence: TGCGCCAGCCATAATTTGCGTACAGGACCCTATGGCTACACCTTC.

The V call is TRBV7-2, the J call TRBJ2-7; 8 bases line up with TRBD1. The CDR3 extends over 14 amino acids. V shed 2 bases, J shed 4 bases, and the junction held 4 bases outside the gene matches. Germline-derived CDR1 and CDR2 are SGHTA and FQGNSA. Here the CDR3 reads CASSLRQGWYEQYF. CDR3 DNA sequence: TGTGCCAGCAGCTTACGACAGGGGTGGTACGAGCAGTACTTC. The full variable domain, in which reference TRBV7-2 and TRBJ2-7 provide the parts outside the CDR3, is GAGVSQSPSNKVTEKGKDVELRCDPISGHTALYWYRQSLGQGLEFLIYFQGNSAPDKSGLPSDRFSAERTGGSVSTLTIQRTQQEDSAVYLCASSLRQGWYEQYFGPGTRLTVT.